A single sample is the source of the 3 T cell receptor beta chains below, sequenced in a study of T cell responses to AZD1222 COVID-19 vaccine. Libraries were prepared by immunoSEQ multiplex PCR; TCRdb keeps only in-frame clonotypes and omits some of them. This table holds around 140,000 clones, roughly 92% found once. The sample in question was peripheral blood, obtained on day 0 of AZD1222 vaccination. These TCRs come from an adult in good health.

The V call is TRBV27, the J call TRBJ2-6, with TRBD2 as a possible D gene (7 bases). The CDR3 totals 17 residues. V lost 2 bases, J lost 1 base, and 12 bases lay in between. Germline CDR1 and CDR2: MNHEY and SMNVEV (reference sequence). The CDR3 DNA reads TGTGCCAGCAGTTTAGGGGGGGGCAGGTCTGGGGCCAACGTCCTGACTTTC. Its translation: CASSLGGGRSGANVLTF.

The rearrangement joins TRBV18 to TRBJ2-2, with TRBD1 matching 9 bases. Germline CDR1 and CDR2: KGHSH and LQKENI. Germline trimming cut 6 bases from V and 2 bases from J; bases unmatched to any gene: 7. The CDR3 sequence is 16 residues long. CDR3 region: CASSITGGLNTGELFF. Here the CDR3 DNA reads TGTGCCAGCTCGATAACAGGGGGCCTTAACACCGGGGAGCTGTTTTTT.

The rearrangement links TRBV19 to TRBJ1-1; maybe TRBD1 (6 bases). This CDR3 contains 15 residues. V gave up 6 bases and J gave up 1 base, with 15 bases separating them. Germline V gene sequence: CDR1 LNHDA, CDR2 SQIVND (reference sequence). The CDR3 region has the DNA TGTGCCAGTAGACGGGGGCTTTGGGAGAACACTGAAGCTTTCTTT. It specifies CASRRGLWENTEAFF.